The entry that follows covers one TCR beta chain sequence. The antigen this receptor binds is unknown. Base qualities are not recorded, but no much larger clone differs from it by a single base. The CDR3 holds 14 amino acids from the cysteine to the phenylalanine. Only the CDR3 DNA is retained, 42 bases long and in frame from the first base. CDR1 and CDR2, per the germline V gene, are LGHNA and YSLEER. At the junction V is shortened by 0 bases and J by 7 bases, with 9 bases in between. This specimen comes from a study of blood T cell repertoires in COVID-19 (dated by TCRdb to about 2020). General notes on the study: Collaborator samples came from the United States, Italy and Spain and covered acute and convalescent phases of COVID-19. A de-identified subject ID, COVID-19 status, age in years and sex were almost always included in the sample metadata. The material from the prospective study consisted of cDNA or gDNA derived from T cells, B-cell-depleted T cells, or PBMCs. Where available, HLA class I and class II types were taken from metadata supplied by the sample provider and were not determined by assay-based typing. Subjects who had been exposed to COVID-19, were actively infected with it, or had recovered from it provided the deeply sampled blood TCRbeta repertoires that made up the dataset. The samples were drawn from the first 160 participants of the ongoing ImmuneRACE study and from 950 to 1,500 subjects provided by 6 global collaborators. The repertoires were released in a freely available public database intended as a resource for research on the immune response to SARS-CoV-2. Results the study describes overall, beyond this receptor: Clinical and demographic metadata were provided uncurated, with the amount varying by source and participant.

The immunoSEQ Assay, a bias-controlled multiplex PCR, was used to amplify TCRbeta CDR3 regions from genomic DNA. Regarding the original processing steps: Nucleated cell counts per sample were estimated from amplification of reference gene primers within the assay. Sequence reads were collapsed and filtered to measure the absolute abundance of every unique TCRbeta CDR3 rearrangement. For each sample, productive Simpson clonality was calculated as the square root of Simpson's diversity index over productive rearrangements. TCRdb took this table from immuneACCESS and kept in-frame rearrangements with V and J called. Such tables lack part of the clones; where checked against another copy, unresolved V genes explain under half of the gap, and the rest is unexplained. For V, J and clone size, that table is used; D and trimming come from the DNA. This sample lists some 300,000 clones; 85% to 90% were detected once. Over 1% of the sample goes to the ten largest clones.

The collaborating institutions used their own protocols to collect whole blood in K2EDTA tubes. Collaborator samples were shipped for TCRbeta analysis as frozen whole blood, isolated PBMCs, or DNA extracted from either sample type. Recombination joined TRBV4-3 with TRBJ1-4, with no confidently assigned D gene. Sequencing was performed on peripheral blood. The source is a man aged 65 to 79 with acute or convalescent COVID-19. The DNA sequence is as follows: TGCGCCAGCAGCCAAGAACCTGGAGGTGAAAAACTGTTTTTT. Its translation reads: CASSQEPGGEKLFF.